The T cell receptor (beta chain) under discussion was sequenced for a study of T cells in Graves' hyperthyroidism and ophthalmopathy. Study findings and constraints: Stable hyperthyroidism was told apart from ophthalmopathy by a model built on 13 V-J features.

Clinicians diagnosed patients from clinical symptoms, serum thyroxine and TRAb, thyroid ultrasound and orbital computed tomography. This clonotype was observed many times. The antigen remains unidentified. The TCR beta CDR3 regions underwent amplification using RNA transcripts as the source. HTBI primers were employed in a first-round RT-PCR of the TCR CDR3. TCRdb used MiXCR to reprocess the multiplex PCR reads, holding one entry per CDR3 protein. The table records more than 350,000 distinct CDR3 sequences, approximately 18% of them present only once. The TCR originated in a woman aged 25-40 years with Graves' hyperthyroidism that later progressed to Graves' ophthalmopathy. The sample was blood.

The CDR3 coding sequence is TGCAGTGCTCCACTGAACACTGAAGCTTTCTTT. Amino acids: CSAPLNTEAFF. The chain carries TRBV20-1 and TRBJ1-1; no firm D call. The germline CDR1 and CDR2 sequences are DFQATT and SNEGSKA (reference sequence). This CDR3 comprises 11 residues. Trimming left V 5 bases short and J 0 bases short, with 4 bases between.